One and the same sample provided the 3 T cell receptor beta chains below, sequenced in a study of identical twins. TCRdb recomputed calls from the 5' RACE reads with MiXCR, one row per CDR3 protein. Here the sample spans 350,000 to 450,000 distinct CDR3 sequences, under 20% being singletons. Sequencing was performed on naive T cells sorted from blood. These receptors all stem from a man in his fifties in good health.

There are a few counts of this clonotype. The V gene is TRBV21-1, the J gene TRBJ2-2. TRBV21-1 is classified as a pseudogene. The CDR3 totals 13 residues. The CDR3 region has the DNA TGTGCCAGCAGCAAAGGTGGCACCGGGGAGCTGTTTTTT. This encodes CASSKGGTGELFF.

This sequence joins TRBV11-1 and TRBJ2-7, with TRBD1 matching 7 bases. Germline V gene data show CDR1 as SGHAT and CDR2 as FQDESV (reference sequence). The V and J ends lost 5 bases and 6 bases, in that order; junction bases with no gene match: 10. The CDR3 is 14 residues long. Written as DNA, the CDR3 is TGTGCCAGCAGCCTGGGACAGTCACTCGGCGAGCAGTACTTC. It codes for CASSLGQSLGEQYF.

About this clonotype itself: Its ends do not fully match the called genes, so a read error is possible. The CDR3 sequence: CSARPPGLAPNTGELYF. CDR3 coding DNA: TGCAGTGCTAGACCTCCGGGACTAGCCCCGAACACCGGGGAGCTGTATTTT. J is TRBJ2-2 and V is TRBV20-1; 9 nucleotides agree with TRBD2. Germline lookup yields CDR1 DFQATT and CDR2 SNEGSKA (reference sequence). This CDR3 has 17 residues.